This T cell receptor (beta chain) was sequenced for a study of cytomegalovirus exposure and HLA in healthy donors. Across the whole study: The approximately 110 validation repertoires used the same platform as the roughly 610 first-cohort repertoires, a later analysis reported.

Study results and limitations: A few of the chains that were CMV-associated were confirmed in vitro to be specific for CMV antigens. Whilst most TCR sequences proved rare, a subset of public TCRs occurred across many donors. The investigators catalogued 164 TCR beta chains as cytomegalovirus-associated.

The germline V and J ends were trimmed by 1 base and 1 base, with 12 bases remaining between them. The CDR3 spans 16 residues. CDR1 is SGHAT, CDR2 FQNNGV, per germline. Sequenced by immunoSEQ multiplex PCR; TCRdb stores in-frame clones only, minus some. The table lists about 73,000 clones, about 87% of them singletons. Turning to this clone: Its antigen is not known.

The rearrangement links TRBV11-2 to TRBJ2-3, with D unclear. The sample comprised PBMCs. The receptor's source is a woman younger than 35 in good health and CMV-seropositive. The CDR3 DNA follows: TGTGCCAGCAGCTTAGGGTCGGTGGTTGGCACAGATACGCAGTATTTT. Translating gives CASSLGSVVGTDTQYF.